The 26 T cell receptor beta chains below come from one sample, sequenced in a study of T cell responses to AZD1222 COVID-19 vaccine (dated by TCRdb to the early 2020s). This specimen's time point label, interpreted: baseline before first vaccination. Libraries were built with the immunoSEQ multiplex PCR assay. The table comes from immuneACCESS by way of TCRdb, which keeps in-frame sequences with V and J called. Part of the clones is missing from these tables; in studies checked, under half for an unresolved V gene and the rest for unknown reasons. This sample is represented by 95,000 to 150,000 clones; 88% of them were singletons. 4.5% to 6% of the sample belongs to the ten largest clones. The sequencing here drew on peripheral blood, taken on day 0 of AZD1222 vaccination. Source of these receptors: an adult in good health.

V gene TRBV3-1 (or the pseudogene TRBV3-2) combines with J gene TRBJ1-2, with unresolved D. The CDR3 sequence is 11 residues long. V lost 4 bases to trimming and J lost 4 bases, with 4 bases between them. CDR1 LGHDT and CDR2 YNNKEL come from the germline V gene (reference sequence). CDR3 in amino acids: CASSLGYGYTF. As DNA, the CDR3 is TGTGCCAGCAGCCTCGGCTATGGCTACACCTTC.

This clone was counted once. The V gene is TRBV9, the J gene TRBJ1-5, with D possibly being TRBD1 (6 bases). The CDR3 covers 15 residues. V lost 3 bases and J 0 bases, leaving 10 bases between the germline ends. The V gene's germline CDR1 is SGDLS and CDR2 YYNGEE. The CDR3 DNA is TGTGCCAGCAGCGCTGGGACATTTAGCAATCAGCCCCAGCATTTT. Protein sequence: CASSAGTFSNQPQHF.

The CDR3 DNA sequence: TGTGCCAACCAAGAGACAGGGGACGGCGGGGAGCTGTTTTTT. Translating gives CANQETGDGGELFF. The chain uses TRBV18 and TRBJ2-2; 8 bases fit TRBD1. The germline gives CDR1 KGHSH, CDR2 LQKENI. This CDR3 is built from 14 residues. The junction had 11 bases not matched to a gene; V was cut back by 10 bases and J by 7 bases.

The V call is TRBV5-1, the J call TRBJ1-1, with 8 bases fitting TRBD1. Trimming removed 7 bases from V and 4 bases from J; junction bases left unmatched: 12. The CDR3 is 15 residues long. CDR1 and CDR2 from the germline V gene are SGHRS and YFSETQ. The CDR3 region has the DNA TGCGCCAGCGCGACAGGGGAGTTTGTCGGCACTGAAGCTTTCTTT. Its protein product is CASATGEFVGTEAFF.

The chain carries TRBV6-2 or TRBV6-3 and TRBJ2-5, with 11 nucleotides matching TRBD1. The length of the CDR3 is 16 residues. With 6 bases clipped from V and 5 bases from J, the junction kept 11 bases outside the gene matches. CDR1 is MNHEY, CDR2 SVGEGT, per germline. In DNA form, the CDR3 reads TGTGCCAGCAGCCCGGACAGGGGGCTTAGGAGGGAGACCCAGTACTTC. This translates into CASSPDRGLRRETQYF.

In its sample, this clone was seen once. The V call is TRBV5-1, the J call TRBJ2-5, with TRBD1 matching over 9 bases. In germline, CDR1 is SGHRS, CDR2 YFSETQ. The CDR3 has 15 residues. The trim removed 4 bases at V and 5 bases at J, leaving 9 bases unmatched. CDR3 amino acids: CASSQGQGRGETQYF. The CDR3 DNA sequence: TGCGCCAGCAGCCAAGGACAGGGGCGGGGGGAGACCCAGTACTTC. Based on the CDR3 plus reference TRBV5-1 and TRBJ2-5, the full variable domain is KAGVTQTPRYLIKTRGQQVTLSCSPISGHRSVSWYQQTPGQGLQFLFEYFSETQRNKGNFPGRFSGRQFSNSRSEMNVSTLELGDSALYLCASSQGQGRGETQYFGPGTRLLVL.

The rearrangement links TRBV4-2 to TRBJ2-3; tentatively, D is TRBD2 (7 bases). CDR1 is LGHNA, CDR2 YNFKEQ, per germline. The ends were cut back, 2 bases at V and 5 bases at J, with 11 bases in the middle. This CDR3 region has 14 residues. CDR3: CASSQTGREDTQYF. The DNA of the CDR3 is TGTGCCAGCAGCCAAACAGGGAGGGAAGATACGCAGTATTTT.

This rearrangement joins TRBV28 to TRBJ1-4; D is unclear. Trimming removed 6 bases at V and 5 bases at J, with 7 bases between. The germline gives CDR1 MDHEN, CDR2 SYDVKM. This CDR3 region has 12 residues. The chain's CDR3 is CASSLPNEKLFF. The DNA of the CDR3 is TGTGCCAGCAGCCTCCCAAATGAAAAACTGTTTTTT.

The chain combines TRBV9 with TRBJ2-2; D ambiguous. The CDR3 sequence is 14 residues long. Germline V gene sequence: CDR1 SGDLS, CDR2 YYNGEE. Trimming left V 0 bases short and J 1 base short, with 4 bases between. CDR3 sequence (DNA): TGTGCCAGCAGCGTAGATCAGAACACCGGGGAGCTGTTTTTT. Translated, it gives CASSVDQNTGELFF.

CDR3 DNA sequence: TGTGCCACCAGGCCCCGGGACCGCTATGGCTACACCTTC. Translation gives CATRPRDRYGYTF. V is TRBV15 and J is TRBJ1-2; possibly TRBD1 for D (5 bases). Germline values: CDR1 LNHNV, CDR2 YYDKDF (reference sequence). V was pared by 6 bases and J by 4 bases, with 12 bases between. CDR3 length: 13 residues.

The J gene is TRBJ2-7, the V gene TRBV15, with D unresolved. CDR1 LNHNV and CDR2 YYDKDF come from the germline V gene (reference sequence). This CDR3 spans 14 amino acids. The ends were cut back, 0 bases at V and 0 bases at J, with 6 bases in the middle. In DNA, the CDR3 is TGTGCCACCAGCAGAGATCCGAGCTCCTACGAGCAGTACTTC. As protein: CATSRDPSSYEQYF.

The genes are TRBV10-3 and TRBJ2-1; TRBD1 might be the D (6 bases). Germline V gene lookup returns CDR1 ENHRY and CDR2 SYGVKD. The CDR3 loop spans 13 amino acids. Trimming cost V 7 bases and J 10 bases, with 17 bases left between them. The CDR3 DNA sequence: TGTGCCATCAAGGGTGGGACACAGAGCGAGCAGTTCTTC. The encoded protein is CAIKGGTQSEQFF.

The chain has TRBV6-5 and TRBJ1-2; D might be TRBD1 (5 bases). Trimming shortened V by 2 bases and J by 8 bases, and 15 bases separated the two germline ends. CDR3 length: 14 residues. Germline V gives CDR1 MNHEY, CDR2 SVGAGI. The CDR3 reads CASSYAASGGGYTF. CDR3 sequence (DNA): TGTGCCAGCAGTTACGCTGCTAGCGGGGGAGGCTACACCTTC.

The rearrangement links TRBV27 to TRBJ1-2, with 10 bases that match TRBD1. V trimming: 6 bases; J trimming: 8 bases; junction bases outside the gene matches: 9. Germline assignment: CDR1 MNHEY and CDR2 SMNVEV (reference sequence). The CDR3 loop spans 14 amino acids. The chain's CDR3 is CASRLGQGTLGYTF. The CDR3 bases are TGTGCCAGCAGGTTGGGACAGGGGACCCTAGGCTACACCTTC.

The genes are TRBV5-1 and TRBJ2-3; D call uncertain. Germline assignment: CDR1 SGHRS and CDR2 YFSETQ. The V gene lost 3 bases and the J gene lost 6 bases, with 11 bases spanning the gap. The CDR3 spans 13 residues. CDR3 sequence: CASSYLGTDTQYF. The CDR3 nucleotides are TGCGCCAGCAGCTATCTAGGAACGGATACGCAGTATTTT.

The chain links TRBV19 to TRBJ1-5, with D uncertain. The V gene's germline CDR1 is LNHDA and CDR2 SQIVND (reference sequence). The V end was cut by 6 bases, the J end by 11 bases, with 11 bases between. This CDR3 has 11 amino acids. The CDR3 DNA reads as TGTGCCAGTAGCGACGGTGTGGCCCAGCATTTT. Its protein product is CASSDGVAQHF.

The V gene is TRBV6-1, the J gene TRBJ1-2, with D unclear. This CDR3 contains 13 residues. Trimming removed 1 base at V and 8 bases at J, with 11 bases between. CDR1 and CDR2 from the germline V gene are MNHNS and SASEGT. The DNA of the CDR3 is TGTGCCAGCAGTGAAGGAGAGGGAACAGGCTACACCTTC. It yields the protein CASSEGEGTGYTF.

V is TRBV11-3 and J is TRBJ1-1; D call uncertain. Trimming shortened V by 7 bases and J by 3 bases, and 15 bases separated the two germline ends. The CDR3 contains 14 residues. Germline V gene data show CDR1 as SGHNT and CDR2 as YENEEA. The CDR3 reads CASKPTATDTEAFF. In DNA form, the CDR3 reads TGTGCCAGCAAACCGACCGCAACGGACACTGAAGCTTTCTTT.

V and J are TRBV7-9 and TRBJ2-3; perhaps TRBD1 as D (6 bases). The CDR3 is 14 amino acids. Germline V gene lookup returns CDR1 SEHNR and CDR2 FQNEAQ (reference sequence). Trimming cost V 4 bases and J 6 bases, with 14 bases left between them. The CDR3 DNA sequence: TGTGCCAGCAGCTCAGGACAGCCCGGCGATACGCAGTATTTT. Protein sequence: CASSSGQPGDTQYF.

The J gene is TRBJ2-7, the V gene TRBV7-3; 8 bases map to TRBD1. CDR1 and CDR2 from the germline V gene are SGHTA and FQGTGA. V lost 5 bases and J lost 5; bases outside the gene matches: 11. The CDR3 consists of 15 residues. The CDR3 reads CASSLNGQGINEQYF. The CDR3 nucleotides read TGTGCCAGCAGCCTAAATGGACAGGGTATCAACGAGCAGTACTTC.

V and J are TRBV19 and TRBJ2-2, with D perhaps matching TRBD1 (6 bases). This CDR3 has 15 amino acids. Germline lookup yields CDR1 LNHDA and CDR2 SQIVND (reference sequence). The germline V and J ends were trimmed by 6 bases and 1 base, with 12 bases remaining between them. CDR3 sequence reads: CASSRGQLNTGELFF. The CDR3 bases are TGTGCCAGTAGCAGGGGTCAATTGAACACCGGGGAGCTGTTTTTT.

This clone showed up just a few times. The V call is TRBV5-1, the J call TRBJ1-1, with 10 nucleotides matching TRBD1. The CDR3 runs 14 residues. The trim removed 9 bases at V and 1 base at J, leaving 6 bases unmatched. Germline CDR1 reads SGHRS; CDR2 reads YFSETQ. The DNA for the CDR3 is TGCGCCACACAGACAGGGGGCGGGAACACTGAAGCTTTCTTT. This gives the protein CATQTGGGNTEAFF.

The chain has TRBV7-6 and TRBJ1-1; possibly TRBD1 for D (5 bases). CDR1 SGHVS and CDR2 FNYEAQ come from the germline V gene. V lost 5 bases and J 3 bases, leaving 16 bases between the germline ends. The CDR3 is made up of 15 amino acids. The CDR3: CASSALGGSYTEAFF. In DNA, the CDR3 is TGTGCCAGCAGCGCCCTGGGGGGTTCTTACACTGAAGCTTTCTTT.

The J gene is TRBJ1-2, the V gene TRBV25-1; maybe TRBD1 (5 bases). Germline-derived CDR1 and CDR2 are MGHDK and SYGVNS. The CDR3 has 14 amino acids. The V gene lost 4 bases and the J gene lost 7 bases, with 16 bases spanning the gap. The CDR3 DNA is TGTGCCAGCAGTGGGGACCGAGCCATTGGTGGCTACACCTTC. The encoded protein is CASSGDRAIGGYTF.

The CDR3 loop reads CASSQFGQVEWETQYF. CDR3 nucleotides: TGCGCCAGCAGTCAATTTGGACAGGTCGAGTGGGAGACCCAGTACTTC. The genes are TRBV5-1 and TRBJ2-5, with 7 bases identical to TRBD1. Germline CDR1 reads SGHRS; CDR2 reads YFSETQ. The CDR3 runs to 16 residues. V lost 5 bases and J lost 5; bases outside the gene matches: 15.

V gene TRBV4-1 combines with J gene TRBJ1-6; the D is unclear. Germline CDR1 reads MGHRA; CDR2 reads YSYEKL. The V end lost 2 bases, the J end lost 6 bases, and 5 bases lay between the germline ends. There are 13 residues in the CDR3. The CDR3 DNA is TGCGCCAGCAGCCAAACTAGTAATTCACCCCTCCACTTT. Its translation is CASSQTSNSPLHF.